Reported below is one T cell receptor beta chain. Its antigen is not known. The CDR3 goes on 3 residues after the read ends, and that part is filled in from the germline J gene. The data were taken from a study of T cells in women clearing cervical HPV infection. Study overall: Cases: HPV16-related CIN3 or worse on histology, a couple of invasive cancers. Study observations and caveats: CIN3+ cases had significantly higher TCR richness than controls; evenness did not differ.

TCRdb's table, derived via immunoSEQ multiplex PCR, lists solely in-frame clones and lacks some. The sample totals approximately 37,000 clones; its top ten clones hold roughly 6.8%. The CDR3 runs to 16 residues. The ends were cut back, 4 bases at V and 6 bases at J, with 19 bases in the middle. CDR1 and CDR2 from the germline V gene are LNHDA and SQIVND (reference sequence). Sequenced input: blood buffy coat. The chain is built from TRBV19 and TRBJ1-5, with D perhaps matching TRBD1 (6 bases). The TCR originated in a woman between 18 and 70 years old with a cervical HPV16 infection that either progressed to CIN3+ or cleared (not recorded which). CDR3 sequence: CASSTTRQGSFQPQHF. The sequenced part of the CDR3 DNA is TGTGCCAGTAGTACCACTAGGCAGGGGAGTTTTCAGCCC.